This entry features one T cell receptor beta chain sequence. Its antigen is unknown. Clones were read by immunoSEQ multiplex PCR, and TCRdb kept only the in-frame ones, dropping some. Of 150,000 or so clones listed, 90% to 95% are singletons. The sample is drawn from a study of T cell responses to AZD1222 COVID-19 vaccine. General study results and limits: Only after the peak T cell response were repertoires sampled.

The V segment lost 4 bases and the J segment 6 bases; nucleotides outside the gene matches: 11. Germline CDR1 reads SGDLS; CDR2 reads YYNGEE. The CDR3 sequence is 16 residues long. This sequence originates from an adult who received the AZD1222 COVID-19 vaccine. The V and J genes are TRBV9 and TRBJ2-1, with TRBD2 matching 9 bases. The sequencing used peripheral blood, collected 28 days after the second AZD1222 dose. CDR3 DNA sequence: TGTGCCAGCAGCTCAAGGGGAGGCGGGGGGGCCAATGAGCAGTTCTTC. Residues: CASSSRGGGGANEQFF.